This paragraph reports one T cell receptor beta chain. Sequencing used immunoSEQ multiplex PCR; TCRdb keeps in-frame clones, though not all of them. The sample carries a few million clones, 85% to 95% recorded once. The data stem from a study of shared clonotypes between healthy human individuals. The naive CD8 population came from CD45RO-negative cells selected for CCR7, without terminally differentiated effector memory CD45RA+ cells. Germline V lookup: CDR1 SGHTA, CDR2 FQGTGA. The ends were cut back, 3 bases at V and 1 base at J, with 7 bases in the middle. The CDR3 totals 13 residues. Sequenced: naive CD8+ T cells from PBMCs. V usage is TRBV7-3 and J usage is TRBJ2-7; D gene uncertain. This receptor was identified in a man younger than 35 in good health. Some clones in this sample may be carry-over from other donors' samples. The CDR3 coding sequence is TGTGCCAGCAGCTTTACGCCGTCCTACGAGCAGTACTTC. Translation gives CASSFTPSYEQYF.